One sample yielded the 23 T cell receptor beta chains listed below, sequenced in a study of kidney transplant recipient with SARS-CoV-2 infection (dated by TCRdb to the early 2020s). The time point label, read with the paper, signifies: pre-pandemic baseline sample and day 111 after first positive SARS-CoV-2 test. TCRdb names Illumina MiSeq as the instrument used. TCRdb itself trimmed the public reads at Q25 with fastp, ran MiXCR and retained productive beta chains. Entries are consolidated by CDR3 protein sequence, retaining the most common genes and DNA. The sample table holds under 250,000 distinct CDR3 sequences, of which under 30% were seen once. The biggest ten clones account for roughly 7.3% of the sample. This material consisted of a blood sample, taken at baseline and between days 110 and 120 from a kidney transplant recipient. The receptor set was obtained from a male patient aged 30 to 39 who had COVID-19 and was a kidney transplant recipient. Some T cells seen after a transplant may have their origin in the graft donor.

This clonotype has just a few counts. CDR3: CASSSGTKQFF. The CDR3 DNA reads TGTGCCAGCAGCTCAGGGACGAAGCAGTTCTTC. The rearrangement links TRBV7-6 to TRBJ2-1; D is tentatively TRBD1 or TRBD2 (5 bases each). The CDR3 runs 11 residues. Germline loops: CDR1 SGHVS, CDR2 FNYEAQ. Trimming pared 4 bases from V and 11 bases from J, leaving 9 bases between.

At least ten counts were recorded for this clonotype. The J gene is TRBJ2-1, the V gene TRBV9; D unresolved. V shed 4 bases and J shed 8 bases, with 13 bases lying between them. The germline gives CDR1 SGDLS, CDR2 YYNGEE. CDR3 size: 13 residues. This CDR3 is CASSPQFNDEQFF. CDR3 nucleotides: TGTGCCAGCAGCCCCCAGTTTAACGATGAGCAGTTCTTC. Drawing the rest from reference TRBV9 and TRBJ2-1, the complete variable domain is DSGVTQTPKHLITATGQRVTLRCSPRSGDLSVYWYQQSLDQGLQFLIQYYNGEERAKGNILERFSAQQFPDLHSELNLSSLELGDSALYFCASSPQFNDEQFFGPGTRLTVL.

On this clonotype: This may be a read error, as it is one base from a much larger clone. The chain carries TRBV24-1 and TRBJ1-1; D is unclear. The CDR3 runs to 14 residues. Germline CDR1 is KGHDR and CDR2 is SFDVKD. The CDR3 DNA sequence: TGTGCCCCCAGTGACCAATGGGGGAACACTGAAGCTTTCTTT. Translated, it gives CAPSDQWGNTEAFF.

This clonotype showed up many times. An end of the junction differs from the germline gene, which may be a read error. The chain links TRBV7-3 to TRBJ2-3; 11 nucleotides line up with TRBD1. The CDR3 consists of 16 residues. CDR1 is SGHTA, CDR2 FQGTGA, per germline. The CDR3 DNA reads TGTGCCAGCAGCCTAACCCGGGACAGGGGGACAGATACGCAGTATTTT. Encoded protein: CASSLTRDRGTDTQYF. The variable domain in full, with the rest retrieved from reference TRBV7-3 and TRBJ2-3, is GAGVSQTPSNKVTEKGKYVELRCDPISGHTALYWYRQSLGQGPEFLIYFQGTGAADDSGLPNDRFFAVRPEGSVSTLKIQRTERGDSAVYLCASSLTRDRGTDTQYFGPGTRLTVL.

This clonotype was seen many times. The genes are TRBV11-3 and TRBJ1-3, with TRBD1 as a possible D gene (5 bases). This CDR3 is built from 14 residues. V lost 7 bases and J 0 bases, leaving 10 bases between the germline ends. CDR1 is SGHNT, CDR2 YENEEA, per germline. The CDR3 spells CASTLDSSGNTIYF. In DNA, the CDR3 is TGTGCCAGCACCCTCGACAGCTCTGGAAACACCATATATTTT.

In its sample, this clonotype was seen many times. V gene TRBV21-1 combines with J gene TRBJ2-3. TRBV21-1 corresponds to a pseudogene. The CDR3 is 13 residues long. CDR3 region: CASSKGRTDTQYF. The DNA of the CDR3 is TGTGCCAGCAGCAAAGGCCGCACAGATACGCAGTATTTT.

This clonotype occurred many times. V and J are TRBV8-2 and TRBJ2-6; whether TRBD2, the table's D call, matches the DNA was not checked. TRBV8-2 is reported as a pseudogene. The CDR3 extends over 17 amino acids. DNA for the CDR3: TGTGGCATAGCGCATAGGATAACACAAAGTCGGGCCAACGTCCTGACTTTC. It is translated as CGIAHRITQSRANVLTF.

The table lists this clonotype with many counts. The chain links TRBV12-3 or TRBV12-4 to TRBJ1-2; D is unclear. The CDR3 covers 12 residues. Between the trimmed V and J ends, which lost 2 bases and 8 bases, there was a span of 9 bases. As DNA, the CDR3 is TGTGCCAGCAGTTTATCGGCGGTAGGCTACACCTTC. It codes for CASSLSAVGYTF.

This clonotype was picked up one time. One base away lies a much larger clone, so this may be a sequencing read error. The chain links TRBV19 to TRBJ2-5; TRBD1 agrees at 10 bases. Germline-derived CDR1 and CDR2 are LNHDA and SQIVND (reference sequence). CDR3 length equals 16 residues. The CDR3 nucleotides are TGTACCAGTAGTATAGGCCCGACAGGGGGCGAAGAGACCCAGTACTTC. Residues: CTSSIGPTGGEETQYF.

Details on this clonotype: Being one base from a much bigger clone, this may be a read error. The chain joins TRBV11-2 to TRBJ2-1; D is uncertain. CDR3 length equals 13 residues. CDR1 and CDR2 from the germline V gene are SGHAT and FQNNGV. The CDR3 nucleotides are TGTGCCAGCAGCTTGGAAGTAGAGAATGAGCAGCTCTTC. Its translation: CASSLEVENEQLF. The full variable domain, rest sourced from reference TRBV11-2 and TRBJ2-1, is EAGVAQSPRYKIIEKRQSVAFWCNPISGHATLYWYQQILGQGPKLLIQFQNNGVVDDSQLPKDRFSAERLKGVDSTLKIQPAKLEDSAVYLCASSLEVENEQLFGPGTRLTVL.

About this clonotype: A much larger clone is a single base away; this may be a read error. The rearrangement links TRBV6-1 to TRBJ2-7, with TRBD2 identical over 8 bases. The CDR3 contains 14 residues. Germline CDR1 is MNHNS and CDR2 is SASEGT. The CDR3 spells CASSQGTRAYEQCF. CDR3 DNA: TGTGCCAGCTCGCAAGGGACTAGAGCCTACGAGCAGTGCTTC.

As for this clonotype: A much bigger clone sits one base away, suggesting this may be a read error. The CDR3 DNA is TGTGCCAGCAGCGAATGGATCACCCTTCGAAAGACCTATGGCTACACCTTC. It codes for CASSEWITLRKTYGYTF. The genes are TRBV3-1 and TRBJ1-2; D unclear. The V end lost 5 bases, the J end lost 4 bases, and 23 bases lay between the germline ends. The CDR3 length is 17 residues. Per germline, CDR1 LGHDT and CDR2 YNNKEL (reference sequence).

This clonotype was detected many times. J is TRBJ2-6 and V is TRBV2; D gene ambiguous. CDR1 and CDR2 from the germline V gene are SNHLY and FYNNEI. The CDR3 covers 15 residues. With 6 bases removed from V and 0 bases from J, the gap between germline ends came to 9 bases. The CDR3, as DNA: TGTGCCAGCAGCGCTGAATCCTCTGGGGCCAACGTCCTGACTTTC. It yields the protein CASSAESSGANVLTF.

As regards this clonotype: This may come from a read error, since a much larger clone is one base off. This chain links TRBV12-3 or TRBV12-4 with TRBJ1-2; unclear D gene. The CDR3 spans 17 residues. Trimming left V 5 bases short and J 4 bases short, with 23 bases between. The CDR3 DNA follows: TGTGCCAGCAGTAAGAATGCCACAGCAGGAATGACCTATGGCTACACCTTC. Amino acids: CASSKNATAGMTYGYTF.

The sample holds many counts of this clonotype. CDR3 loop: CASSLSEVSYTQYF. The CDR3 bases are TGTGCCAGCAGCTTAAGTGAGGTGTCCTATACGCAGTATTTT. This chain uses TRBV11-3 with TRBJ2-3; D is ambiguous. V was clipped by 2 bases and J by 7 bases, with 13 bases between them. The CDR3 covers 14 residues. Germline V gives CDR1 SGHNT, CDR2 YENEEA.

Notes on this clonotype: It may be a read error: a sequence one base away is much more abundant. The rearrangement links TRBV19 to TRBJ2-5, with 7 nucleotides matching TRBD1. The CDR3 extends over 14 amino acids. In germline, CDR1 is LNHDA, CDR2 SQIVND (reference sequence). CDR3 sequence reads: CVSTRTGSGATQYF. CDR3 in DNA: TGTGTCAGTACCCGGACAGGTTCCGGGGCGACCCAGTACTTC. Based on the CDR3 plus reference TRBV19 and TRBJ2-5, the full variable domain is DGGITQSPKYLFRKEGQNVTLSCEQNLNHDAMYWYRQDPGQGLRLIYYSQIVNDFQKGDIAEGYSVSREKKESFPLTVTSAQKNPTAFYLCVSTRTGSGATQYFGPGTRLLVL.

This clonotype was seen repeatedly, ten times or more. The gene calls are TRBV11-2 and TRBJ1-2; 8 bases are a match to TRBD1. The V and J ends lost 1 base and 8 bases, in that order; junction bases with no gene match: 12. Germline-derived CDR1 and CDR2 are SGHAT and FQNNGV. This CDR3 region has 16 residues. CDR3 sequence reads: CASSLGSSRGQRGYTF. Here the CDR3 DNA reads TGTGCCAGCAGCTTAGGTTCCTCCAGGGGGCAGAGGGGCTACACCTTC.

At least ten counts were recorded for this clonotype. The CDR3 sequence is CASSLPEPGREQYF. The CDR3 nucleotides read TGTGCCAGCAGTTTACCGGAACCGGGACGGGAGCAGTACTTC. V gene TRBV28 combines with J gene TRBJ2-7; perhaps D is TRBD1 or TRBD2 (5 bases each). Trimming removed 2 bases at V and 7 bases at J, with 15 bases between. The germline gives CDR1 MDHEN, CDR2 SYDVKM. This CDR3 contains 14 residues.

For this clonotype: Given a much more abundant clone one base away, this may be a read error. The chain uses TRBV7-9 and TRBJ1-2; 9 nucleotides match TRBD1. CDR3 size: 14 residues. Germline assignment: CDR1 SEHNR and CDR2 FQNEAQ (reference sequence). CDR3 nucleotide sequence: TGTGCCGGCAGCTTAGCGGGACAGGGTAGTAGCTACACCTTC. Translating it yields CAGSLAGQGSSYTF. The whole variable domain, filled in from reference TRBV7-9 and TRBJ1-2, reads DTGVSQNPRHKITKRGQNVTFRCDPISEHNRLYWYRQTLGQGPEFLTYFQNEAQLEKSRLLSDRFSAERPKGSFSTLEIQRTEQGDSAMYLCAGSLAGQGSSYTFGSGTRLTVV.

In regard to this clonotype: Since a much larger clone is just one base distant, this may be a read error. The gene calls are TRBV7-3 and TRBJ2-5; D not resolved. Germline lookup yields CDR1 SGHTA and CDR2 FQGTGA. The CDR3 covers 13 residues. CDR3 bases: TGTGCCAACAGCTTAACTGGGATGGAGACCCAGTACTTC. This translates into CANSLTGMETQYF.

This clonotype has a single count. The chain couples TRBV5-4 to TRBJ2-3; TRBD2 is a possible D gene (7 bases). V was clipped by 5 bases and J by 2 bases, with 18 bases between them. The CDR3 covers 16 residues. CDR1 and CDR2 (germline): SGHNT, YYREEE (reference sequence). DNA for the CDR3: TGTGCCAGCAGTCCCCGCGGGGGCTTTATCACAGATACGCAGTATTTT. It yields the protein CASSPRGGFITDTQYF.

This clonotype was counted a single time. Just one base apart from a much larger clone, this may be a read error. This rearrangement joins TRBV10-3 to TRBJ2-2, with 8 positions matching TRBD1. CDR3 length: 16 amino acids. In germline, CDR1 is ENHRY, CDR2 SYGVKD. The DNA for the CDR3 is TGTGCCATCAGTCCCCACGCGGCAGGGGGCACCGGGGAGCTGCTTTTT. The encoded protein is CAISPHAAGGTGELLF.

This clonotype was seen many times. This chain uses TRBV21-1 with TRBJ2-3. TRBV21-1 is a recognized pseudogene. The CDR3 sequence is 17 residues long. CDR3 sequence (DNA): TGTGCCAGCAGAGGTATAATAGCTACAGTCATGCAAGATACGCAGTATTTT. It is translated as CASRGIIATVMQDTQYF.